These 14 T cell receptor beta chains were all obtained from the same sample, sequenced in a study of shared clonotypes between healthy human individuals. Libraries were prepared by immunoSEQ multiplex PCR; TCRdb keeps only in-frame clonotypes and omits some of them. In the table there are over 100,000 clones, 68% of which are singletons. The sample was memory CD8+ T cells sorted from blood. Subset of the sample: CD45RO+ cells pooled with CCR7-negative TemRA cells. Source of these receptors: a woman aged 25-40 years in good health.

This clone came up a few times. The rearrangement links TRBV9 to TRBJ2-7; D gene unclear. The CDR3 covers 15 residues. V lost 4 bases, J lost 0 bases, and 14 bases lay in between. Germline V gene sequence: CDR1 SGDLS, CDR2 YYNGEE. CDR3 region: CASSPGNKASYEQYF. CDR3 DNA sequence: TGTGCCAGCAGCCCTGGGAACAAAGCCTCCTACGAGCAGTACTTC.

The sample holds a few counts of this clone. V and J are TRBV7-8 and TRBJ2-1, with 9 bases aligning to TRBD2. CDR1 is SGHVS and CDR2 is FQNEAQ in the germline V gene. The CDR3 has 14 amino acids. Trimming removed 5 bases from V and 7 bases from J; junction bases left unmatched: 6. The CDR3 nucleotides read TGTGCCAGCAGCCCCGGGACTAGCCGGAATGAGCAGTTCTTC. As protein: CASSPGTSRNEQFF.

This clone was counted ten times or more. The J gene is TRBJ2-2, the V gene TRBV6-1, with 7 bases identical to TRBD2. In germline, CDR1 is MNHNS, CDR2 SASEGT. This CDR3 has 13 amino acids. V lost 11 bases to trimming and J lost 6 bases; unmatched junction nucleotides: 9. The CDR3: CAGQRDESGELFF. DNA for the CDR3: TGTGCCGGCCAGCGGGACGAGTCCGGGGAGCTGTTTTTT.

In DNA, the CDR3 is TGTGCCAGCAGCATGACTAGCGGTATCTACGAGCAGTACTTC. Encoded protein: CASSMTSGIYEQYF. This chain uses TRBV7-9 with TRBJ2-7; 9 bases are a match to TRBD2. This CDR3 comprises 14 residues. The trim removed 5 bases at V and 3 bases at J, leaving 5 bases unmatched. The germline gives CDR1 SEHNR, CDR2 FQNEAQ (reference sequence).

This clone was detected once. V usage is TRBV12-5 and J usage is TRBJ1-3; a weak D match, TRBD1 (5 bases). The germline V and J ends were trimmed by 1 base and 0 bases, with 10 bases remaining between them. CDR1 and CDR2 from the germline V gene are LGHNT and FRNRAP. This CDR3 is built from 16 residues. CDR3 region: CASGLEGPSSGNTIYF. CDR3 DNA: TGTGCTAGTGGTTTGGAGGGACCAAGCTCTGGAAACACCATATATTTT.

The chain is built from TRBV25-1 and TRBJ1-1; no clear D. Germline V gives CDR1 MGHDK, CDR2 SYGVNS. This CDR3 spans 12 amino acids. The ends were cut back, 4 bases at V and 8 bases at J, with 11 bases in the middle. The CDR3 sequence is CASSVESGEAFF. CDR3 nucleotide sequence: TGTGCCAGCAGTGTTGAGTCGGGAGAAGCTTTCTTT.

The chain uses TRBV5-6 and TRBJ2-5; D is undetermined. V dropped 1 base and J dropped 5 bases, with 9 bases sitting between them. Germline values: CDR1 SGHDT, CDR2 YYEEEE. The CDR3 loop spans 13 amino acids. The CDR3 sequence is CASSLMGRETQYF. The DNA of the CDR3 is TGTGCCAGCAGCTTGATGGGCCGGGAGACCCAGTACTTC.

This clone appeared a few times. The chain links TRBV13 to TRBJ2-3; a weak D match, TRBD2 (5 bases). V shed 1 base and J shed 4 bases, with 15 bases lying between them. CDR1 PRHDT and CDR2 FYEKMQ come from the germline V gene (reference sequence). The CDR3 runs to 16 residues. The CDR3 DNA follows: TGTGCCAGCAGCTTAGAGTCCGGGGAGAGCCCAGATACGCAGTATTTT. Protein product: CASSLESGESPDTQYF. The variable domain in full, completed from reference TRBV13 and TRBJ2-3, reads AAGVIQSPRHLIKEKRETATLKCYPIPRHDTVYWYQQGPGQDPQFLISFYEKMQSDKGSIPDRFSAQQFSDYHSELNMSSLELGDSALYFCASSLESGESPDTQYFGPGTRLTVL.

The chain couples TRBV9 to TRBJ2-7, with TRBD1 matching 9 bases. CDR1 SGDLS and CDR2 YYNGEE come from the germline V gene. The length of the CDR3 is 12 residues. J lost 3 bases, V lost 7 bases, and 2 bases had no gene match. The CDR3 DNA reads TGTGCCAGCGGGGGACAGGGCTACGAGCAGTACTTC. As protein: CASGGQGYEQYF.

J is TRBJ2-1 and V is TRBV5-4, with 10 bases that match TRBD2. CDR1 and CDR2 from the germline V gene are SGHNT and YYREEE (reference sequence). After removal of 7 bases from V and 1 base from J, the junction contained 2 bases not matched to a gene. This CDR3 has 14 residues. The CDR3 reads CASELAGSYNEQFF. Here the CDR3 DNA reads TGTGCCAGCGAACTAGCGGGATCCTACAATGAGCAGTTCTTC.

Concerning this clone itself: Only one base separates this from a far larger clonotype, so it likely reflects a read error. In the same sample, other DNA sequences code for this CDR3. The J gene is TRBJ2-1, the V gene TRBV4-1; 9 bases map to TRBD2. J gave up 3 bases and V 2 bases, and 2 bases lay outside the gene matches. CDR1 and CDR2 (germline): MGHRA, YSYEKL. The CDR3 consists of 15 residues. The CDR3 region has the DNA TGCGCCAGCAGCCAACGGACTAGCGACTACAATGAGCAGTTCTTC. Encoded protein: CASSQRTSDYNEQFF.

This clone has only one observation. One base separates it from a far larger clone, so it is likely a read error. The CDR3 DNA is TGCGCCAGCAGCCAAGGACTAGCGGTTTCATCCTACGAGCAGTACTTC. It translates to CASSQGLAVSSYEQYF. The J gene is TRBJ2-7, the V gene TRBV21-1; TRBD2 is the table's D call and was not checked against the DNA. TRBV21-1 is an annotated pseudogene. The CDR3 has 16 residues.

There are a few counts of this clone. The V and J genes are TRBV7-9 and TRBJ2-7; the match to TRBD2 covers 13 bases. Germline CDR1 reads SEHNR; CDR2 reads FQNEAQ (reference sequence). This CDR3 has 13 amino acids. Losses at the gene ends were 8 bases for V and 5 bases for J; bases not matched to a gene: 3. Here the CDR3 DNA reads TGTGCCAGCTCAGGGACTAGCGGGGACGAGCAGTACTTC. Its protein is CASSGTSGDEQYF.

The gene calls are TRBV7-3 and TRBJ2-1, with D tentatively TRBD1 (6 bases). Per germline, CDR1 SGHTA and CDR2 FQGTGA. The CDR3 has 16 amino acids. The V end lost 2 bases, the J end lost 7 bases, and 18 bases lay between the germline ends. CDR3 sequence reads: CASSLGPGVIWNEQFF. The CDR3 region has the DNA TGTGCCAGCAGCTTAGGTCCAGGGGTAATTTGGAATGAGCAGTTCTTC. Full variable domain (missing parts from reference TRBV7-3 and TRBJ2-1): GAGVSQTPSNKVTEKGKYVELRCDPISGHTALYWYRQSLGQGPEFLIYFQGTGAADDSGLPNDRFFAVRPEGSVSTLKIQRTERGDSAVYLCASSLGPGVIWNEQFFGPGTRLTVL.